This TCR beta chain was sequenced in a study of T cell changes during pregnancy in multiple sclerosis. The germline CDR1 and CDR2 sequences are MRHNA and SNTAGT. J gave up 7 bases and V 6 bases, and 17 bases lay outside the gene matches. This CDR3 is 17 amino acids long. The repertoire was sequenced with immunoSEQ multiplex PCR; TCRdb's copy has only in-frame clones and lacks some. Of 30,000 to 45,000 clones detected, roughly 90% appear once; the ten largest clones hold approximately 27%. The source of this sequence is a female donor with multiple sclerosis, enrolled in a pregnancy study. Here the sequenced sample was CD8+ T cells from peripheral blood mononuclear cells, taken before pregnancy. This chain uses TRBV6-4 with TRBJ1-2, with 10 bases fitting TRBD1. The CDR3 reads CASSLSAFGTGVSGYTF. In DNA form, the CDR3 reads TGTGCCAGCAGCCTCTCCGCCTTTGGGACAGGGGTTTCTGGCTACACCTTC.